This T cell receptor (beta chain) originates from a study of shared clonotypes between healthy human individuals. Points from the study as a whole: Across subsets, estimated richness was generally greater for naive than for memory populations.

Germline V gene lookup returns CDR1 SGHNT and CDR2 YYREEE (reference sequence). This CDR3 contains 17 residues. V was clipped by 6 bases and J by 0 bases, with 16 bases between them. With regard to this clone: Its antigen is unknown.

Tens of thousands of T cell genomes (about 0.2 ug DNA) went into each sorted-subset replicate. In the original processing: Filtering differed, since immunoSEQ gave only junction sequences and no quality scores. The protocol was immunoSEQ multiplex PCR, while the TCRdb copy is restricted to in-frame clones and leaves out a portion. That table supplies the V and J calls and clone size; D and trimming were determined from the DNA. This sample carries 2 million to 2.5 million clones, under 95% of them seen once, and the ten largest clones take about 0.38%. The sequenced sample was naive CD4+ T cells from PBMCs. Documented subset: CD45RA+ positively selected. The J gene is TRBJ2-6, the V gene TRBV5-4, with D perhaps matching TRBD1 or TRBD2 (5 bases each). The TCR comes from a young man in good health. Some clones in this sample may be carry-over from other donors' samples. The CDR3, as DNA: TGTGCCAGCAAAGGACCGGATGGGGGCTCTGGGGCCAACGTCCTGACTTTC. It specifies CASKGPDGGSGANVLTF.